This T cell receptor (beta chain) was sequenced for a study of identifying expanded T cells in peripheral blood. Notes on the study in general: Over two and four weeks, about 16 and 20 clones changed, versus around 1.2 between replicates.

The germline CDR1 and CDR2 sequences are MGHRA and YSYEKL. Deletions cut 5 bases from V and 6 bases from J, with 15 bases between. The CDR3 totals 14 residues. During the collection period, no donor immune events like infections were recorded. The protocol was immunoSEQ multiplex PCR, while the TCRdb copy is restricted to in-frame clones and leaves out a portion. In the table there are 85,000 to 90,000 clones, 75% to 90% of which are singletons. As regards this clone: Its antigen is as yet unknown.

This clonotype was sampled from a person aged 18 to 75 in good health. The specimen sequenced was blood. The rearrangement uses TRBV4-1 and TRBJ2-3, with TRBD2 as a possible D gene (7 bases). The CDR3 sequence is CASSFRRGADTQYF. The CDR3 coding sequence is TGCGCCAGCAGCTTCCGACGGGGGGCGGATACGCAGTATTTT.